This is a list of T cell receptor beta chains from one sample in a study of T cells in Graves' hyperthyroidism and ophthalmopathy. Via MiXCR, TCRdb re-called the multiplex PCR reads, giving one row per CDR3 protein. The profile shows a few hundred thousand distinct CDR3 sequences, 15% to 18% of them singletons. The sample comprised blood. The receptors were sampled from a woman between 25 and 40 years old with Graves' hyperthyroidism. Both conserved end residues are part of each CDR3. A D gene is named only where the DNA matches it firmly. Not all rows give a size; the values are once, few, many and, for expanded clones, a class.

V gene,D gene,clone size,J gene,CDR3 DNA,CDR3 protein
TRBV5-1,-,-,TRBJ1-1,TGCGCCAGCAACCAAGCCGGGACCGTGAACACTGAAGCTTTCTTT,CASNQAGTVNTEAFF
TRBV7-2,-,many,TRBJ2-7,TGTGCCAGCACCCTTAAGGGGAGTTTTGCCTACGAGCAGTACTTC,CASTLKGSFAYEQYF
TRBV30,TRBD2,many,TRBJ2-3,TGTGCCTGGAGTAGACTAGCGGAGACCACAGATACGCAGTATTTT,CAWSRLAETTDTQYF
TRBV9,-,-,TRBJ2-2,TGTGCCAGCAGCGTAGCGGGGTCGATCGGGGAGCTGTTTTTT,CASSVAGSIGELFF
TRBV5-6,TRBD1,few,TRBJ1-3,TGTGCCAGCAGCCACCCGGGACAGGGTTCTGGAAACACCATATATTTT,CASSHPGQGSGNTIYF
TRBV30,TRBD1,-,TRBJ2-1,TGTGCCTGGAGTGAATCGGACAGGGTCTTTCTGTTCTTC,CAWSESDRVFLFF
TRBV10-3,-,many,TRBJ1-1,TGTGCCATCAGCAGGGACATGAACACTGAAGCTTTCTTT,CAISRDMNTEAFF
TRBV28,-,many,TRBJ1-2,TGTGCCAGCAGTTTCGCGCAGGAGATTGAGAGTGGCTACACCTTC,CASSFAQEIESGYTF
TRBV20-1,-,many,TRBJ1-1,TGCAGTCCTCTTCCCCAGACATTTAACACTGAAGCTTTCTTT,CSPLPQTFNTEAFF
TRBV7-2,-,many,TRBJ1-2,TGTGCCAGCAGCTCGGCCTCAGGGGATGGCTACACCTTC,CASSSASGDGYTF
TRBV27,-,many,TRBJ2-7,TGTGCCAGCGGCCCCGACCCAATCGGACCCGCGGTGAGAGAGCAGTACTTC,CASGPDPIGPAVREQYF
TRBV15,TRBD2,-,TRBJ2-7,TGTGCCACTAAAGCGGGAGGGAGCTCCTACAATGAGCAGTACTTC,CATKAGGSSYNEQYF
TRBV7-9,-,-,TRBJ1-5,TGTGCCAGCAGCCCCCTGGGGCATCAGCCCCAGCATTTT,CASSPLGHQPQHF
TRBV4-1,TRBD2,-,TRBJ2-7,TGCGCCAGCAGCCAATACAATAGCGGGAGGGCTCGAGGGCAGTACTTC,CASSQYNSGRARGQYF
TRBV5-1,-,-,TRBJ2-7,TGCGCCAGCAGCTATCCCGGGACATCCTACTACGAGCAGTACTTC,CASSYPGTSYYEQYF
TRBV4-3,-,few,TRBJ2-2,TGCGCCAGCAGCCAGGGTAGCGGCCGGGCCGGGGAGCTGTTTTTT,CASSQGSGRAGELFF